This T cell receptor (beta chain) derives from a study of immune heterogeneity within non-small cell lung tumors. Bulk tumor genomic DNA, 450 to 750 ng per sample, was the template. Several biopsies per primary tumor, spaced far apart, were taken during surgery. Curative surgery was undertaken by patients, who had untreated, newly diagnosed non-small cell lung cancer. A multiplex PCR containing 32 V primers and 13 J primers was used to amplify TCR beta CDR3. TCRdb passed the multiplex PCR reads through MiXCR, listing each CDR3 protein once. The sample yields over 25,000 distinct CDR3 sequences, around 30% seen once. This clonotype appeared a few times. The CDR3 runs to 13 residues. The V end was cut by 0 bases, the J end by 5 bases, with 8 bases between. The germline V gene has CDR1 SGHRS and CDR2 YFSETQ.

This chain uses TRBV5-1 with TRBJ1-1; no firm D call. The sample consisted of lung tumor tissue. The source of this sequence is a man in his forties or fifties with non-small cell lung cancer. CDR3 nucleotides: TGCGCCAGCAGCTTGGGATGGGAAACTGAAGCTTTCTTT. Protein: CASSLGWETEAFF.